The entry that follows covers one T cell receptor beta chain sequence. This entry is derived from a study of T cell repertoires in cytomegalovirus infection. The CDR3 has 14 residues. V lost 7 bases and J lost 2, with 14 bases in between. Germline V gene lookup returns CDR1 SNHLY and CDR2 FYNNEI. TCRdb reprocessed the reads with MiXCR, giving one entry per CDR3 protein. Found here are almost 550,000 distinct CDR3 sequences, approximately 15% of them singletons; the top ten hold 24%. Sequenced input: CD8+ T cells from PBMCs. The sequence was collected from a human donor in good health (CMV status not recorded). Some clones in this sample may be carry-over from other donors' samples. The V and J genes are TRBV2 and TRBJ2-5; D ambiguous. In nucleotides, the CDR3 is TGTGCCAGCATAGAACCGGAACTACAAGAGACCCAGTACTTC. This gives the protein CASIEPELQETQYF.